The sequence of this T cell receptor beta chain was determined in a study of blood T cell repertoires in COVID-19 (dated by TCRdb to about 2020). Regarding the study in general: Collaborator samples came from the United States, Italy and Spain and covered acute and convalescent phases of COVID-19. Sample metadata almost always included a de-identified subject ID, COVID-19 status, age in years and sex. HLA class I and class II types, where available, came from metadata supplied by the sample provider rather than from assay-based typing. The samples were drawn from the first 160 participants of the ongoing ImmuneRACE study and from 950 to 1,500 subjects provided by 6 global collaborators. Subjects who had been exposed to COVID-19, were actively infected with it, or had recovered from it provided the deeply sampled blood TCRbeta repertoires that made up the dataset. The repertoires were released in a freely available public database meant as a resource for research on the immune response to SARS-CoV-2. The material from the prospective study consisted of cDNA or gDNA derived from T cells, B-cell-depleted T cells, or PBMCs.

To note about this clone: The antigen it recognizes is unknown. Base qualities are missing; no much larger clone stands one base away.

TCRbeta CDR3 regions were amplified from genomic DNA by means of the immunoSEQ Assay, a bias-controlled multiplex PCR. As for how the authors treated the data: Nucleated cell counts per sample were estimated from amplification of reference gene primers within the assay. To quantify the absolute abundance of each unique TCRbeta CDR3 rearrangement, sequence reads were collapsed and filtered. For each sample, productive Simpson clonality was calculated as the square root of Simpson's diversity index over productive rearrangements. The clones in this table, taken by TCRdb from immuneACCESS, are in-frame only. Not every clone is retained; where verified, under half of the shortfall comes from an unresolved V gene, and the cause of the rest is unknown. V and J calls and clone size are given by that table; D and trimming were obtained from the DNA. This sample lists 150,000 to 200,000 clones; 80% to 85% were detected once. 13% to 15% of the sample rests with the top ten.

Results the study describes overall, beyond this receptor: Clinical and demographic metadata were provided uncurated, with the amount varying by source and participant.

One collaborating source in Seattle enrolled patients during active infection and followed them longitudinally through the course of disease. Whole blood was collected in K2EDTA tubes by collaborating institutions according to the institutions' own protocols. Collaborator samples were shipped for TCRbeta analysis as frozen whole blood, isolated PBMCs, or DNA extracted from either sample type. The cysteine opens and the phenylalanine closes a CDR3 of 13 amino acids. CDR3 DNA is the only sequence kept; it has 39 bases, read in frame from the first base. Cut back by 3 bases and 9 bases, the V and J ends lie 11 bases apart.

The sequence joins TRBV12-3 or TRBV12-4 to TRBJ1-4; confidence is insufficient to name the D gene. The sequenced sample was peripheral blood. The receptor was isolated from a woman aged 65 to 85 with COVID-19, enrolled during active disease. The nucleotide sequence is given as TGTGCCAGCAGTTTTGTTTTGGGCCAAAAACTGTTTTTT. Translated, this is CASSFVLGQKLFF.